This T cell receptor beta chain is drawn from a study of Ad26.COV2.S vaccination and SARS-CoV-2 variants. Study-wide points: Vaccinees displayed broader spike-specific TCR repertoires than placebo recipients.

Regarding treatment: roughly 20 received Ad26.COV2.S at low or high dose, single or two shots; 5 received placebo; per-sample allocation not given. It was on day 63 after the first vaccine or placebo injection that samples were taken. Wuhan-strain spike was delivered by a replication-incompetent Ad26 vector. Sequenced by immunoSEQ multiplex PCR; TCRdb stores in-frame clones only, minus some. Altogether 430,000 or so clones are present, around 90% being singletons, with the ten largest covering more than 10%. Points on this clone: Its antigen remains unknown.

Germline V gene data show CDR1 as SGHKS and CDR2 as YYEKEE (reference sequence). The CDR3 covers 14 residues. Losses at the gene ends were 2 bases for V and 3 bases for J; bases not matched to a gene: 5. The clonotype originates from a person between 18 and 65 years old who received the Ad26.COV2.S COVID-19 vaccine or a placebo. The sequencing used peripheral blood, collected in a trial of Ad26.COV2.S vaccine versus placebo. This rearrangement joins TRBV5-5 to TRBJ2-7; the match to TRBD2 covers 7 bases. The CDR3 bases are TGTGCCAGCAGCTTTCGGGACTATTTCTACGAGCAGTACTTC. Protein product: CASSFRDYFYEQYF. Full variable domain (missing parts from reference TRBV5-5 and TRBJ2-7): DAGVTQSPTHLIKTRGQQVTLRCSPISGHKSVSWYQQVLGQGPQFIFQYYEKEERGRGNFPDRFSARQFPNYSSELNVNALLLGDSALYLCASSFRDYFYEQYFGPGTRLTVT.